This T cell receptor (beta chain) was sequenced during a study of response to subunit inactivated influenza vaccine. Findings and limits, study-wide: Researchers suggested that each seasonal influenza vaccination recruits few new T cells.

This clonotype was observed a few times. What it recognizes is unknown. Trimming took off 4 bases at V and 0 bases at J, with 10 bases between the two ends. The V gene's germline CDR1 is SGHRS and CDR2 YFSETQ. The CDR3 spans 14 residues. Each CDR3 protein gets one entry after TCRdb re-called the RT-PCR reads with MiXCR. In the table there are under 200,000 distinct CDR3 sequences, approximately 10% of which are singletons. Sample: non-naive T cells sorted from PBMCs, taken more than 35 days after vaccination. The chain couples TRBV5-1 to TRBJ1-2; D unresolved. This sequence originates from a man aged 50-60 years who received an inactivated influenza vaccine. For the CDR3, the DNA is TGCGCCAGCAGCCGCGACGGAACTAACTATGGCTACACCTTC. Its protein is CASSRDGTNYGYTF.